This TCR beta chain was sequenced for a study of blood T cell repertoires in COVID-19. Turning to the study itself: Acute and convalescent COVID-19 specimens originated in the United States, Italy and Spain. T cells, B-cell-depleted T cells, or PBMCs provided the cDNA or gDNA that served as material.

The V gene's germline CDR1 is SQVTM and CDR2 ANQGSEA. The CDR3 spans 13 residues. V gave up 4 bases and J gave up 7 bases, with 11 bases separating them. As handled by the study authors: Amplified reference gene primers provided the basis for estimating nucleated cell counts. Only in-frame clones appear in the TCRdb table, and some are missing; sequencing was by immunoSEQ multiplex PCR. The V and J calls and clone size come from that table; D and trimming were worked out from the DNA. The sample consists of around 200,000 clones, approximately 82% of them appearing once. The specimen was peripheral blood. This receptor was obtained from a man over 45 with active or convalescent COVID-19. This chain uses TRBV29-1 with TRBJ1-6; D is uncertain. In DNA form, the CDR3 reads TGCAGCGTTGGGGAGGGCCAGAATTCACCCCTCCACTTT. Protein product: CSVGEGQNSPLHF.